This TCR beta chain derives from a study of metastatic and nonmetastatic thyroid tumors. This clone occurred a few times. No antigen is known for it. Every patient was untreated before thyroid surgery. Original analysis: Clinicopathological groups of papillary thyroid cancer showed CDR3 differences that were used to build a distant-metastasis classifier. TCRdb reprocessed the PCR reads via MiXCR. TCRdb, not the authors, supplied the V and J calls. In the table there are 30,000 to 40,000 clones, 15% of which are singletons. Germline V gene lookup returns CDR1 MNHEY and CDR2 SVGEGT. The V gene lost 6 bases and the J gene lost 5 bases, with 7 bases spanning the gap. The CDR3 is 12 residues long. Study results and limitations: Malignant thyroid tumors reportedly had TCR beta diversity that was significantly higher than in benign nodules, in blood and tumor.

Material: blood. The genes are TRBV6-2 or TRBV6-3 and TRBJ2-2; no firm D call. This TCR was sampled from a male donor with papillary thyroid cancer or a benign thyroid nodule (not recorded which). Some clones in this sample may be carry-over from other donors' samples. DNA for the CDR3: TGTGCCAGCAGAAGGGTGACCGGGGAGCTGTTTTTT. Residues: CASRRVTGELFF.